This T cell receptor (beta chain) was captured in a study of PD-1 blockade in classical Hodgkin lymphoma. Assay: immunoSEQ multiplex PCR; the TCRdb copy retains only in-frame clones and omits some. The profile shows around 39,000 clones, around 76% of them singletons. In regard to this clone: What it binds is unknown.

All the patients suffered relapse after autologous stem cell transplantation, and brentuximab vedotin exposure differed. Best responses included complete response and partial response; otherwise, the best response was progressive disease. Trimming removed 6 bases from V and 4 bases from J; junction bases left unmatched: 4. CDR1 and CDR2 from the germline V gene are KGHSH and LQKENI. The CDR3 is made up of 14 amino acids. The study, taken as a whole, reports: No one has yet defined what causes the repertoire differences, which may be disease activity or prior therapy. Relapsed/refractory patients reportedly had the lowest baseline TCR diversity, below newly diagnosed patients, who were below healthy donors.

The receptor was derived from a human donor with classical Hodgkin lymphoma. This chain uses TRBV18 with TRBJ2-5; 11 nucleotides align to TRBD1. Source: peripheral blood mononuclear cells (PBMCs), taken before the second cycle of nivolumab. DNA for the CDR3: TGTGCCAGCTCGATCGGGACAGGGGGAGAGACCCAGTACTTC. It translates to CASSIGTGGETQYF.